The rows below give T cell receptor beta chains drawn from one sample of a study of blood T cell repertoires in COVID-19. TCRdb's copy holds only in-frame clones and misses some; the assay was immunoSEQ multiplex PCR. This sample has about 200,000 clones, with about 79% found just once. Sample: peripheral blood. The origin of the receptors is a human donor in a cohort sampled during active COVID-19. The CDR3 runs from the conserved cysteine through the conserved F or W. A D gene is named only where the DNA matches it firmly. Clone size is given for some rows only: seen once, a few or many times, or a class if the clone is expanded.

-	once	TRBV3-1/TRBV3-2	TRBJ1-5	TGTGCCAGCAGCCAAGGGGGCACTAATCAGCCCCAGCATTTT	CASSQGGTNQPQHF
-	-	TRBV28	TRBJ2-1	TGTGCCAGCAGCACCAATCGGGGTGAGCAGTTCTTC	CASSTNRGEQFF
TRBD2	-	TRBV24-1	TRBJ2-3	TGTGCCACCAGTGAGCCGGGACTAGCGGGACCGCAGTATTTT	CATSEPGLAGPQYF
TRBD2	-	TRBV2	TRBJ2-7	TGTGCCAGCACTGGGGGGTTAGCGGGGGTCTTC	CASTGGLAGVF
-	-	TRBV28	TRBJ1-2	TGTGCCAGCAGTTTATCCTATCGCGTTTCTGGCTACACCTTC	CASSLSYRVSGYTF
-	-	TRBV5-4	TRBJ2-1	TGTGCCAGCCACATTGGGGGAGGCTCCTACAATGAGCAGTTCTTC	CASHIGGGSYNEQFF
-	-	TRBV24-1	TRBJ1-3	TGTGCCACCAGTGGAGGATCTGGAAACACCATATATTTT	CATSGGSGNTIYF
TRBD1	-	TRBV4-1	TRBJ1-6	TGCGCCAGCAGCCGGGGCTTGGGACAGGCCGATTCACCCCTCCACTTT	CASSRGLGQADSPLHF
-	-	TRBV28	TRBJ2-7	TGTGCCAGCCGCGGGGCTCTTCAGGGCGAGCAGTACTTC	CASRGALQGEQYF
-	-	TRBV19	TRBJ1-6	TGTGCCAGTAGGGAGACAGAAAATTCACCCCTCCACTTT	CASRETENSPLHF
TRBD1	-	TRBV28	TRBJ1-2	TGTGCCAGCAGAGGGGGCTTGGGAACAGCTAACTATGGCTACACCTTC	CASRGGLGTANYGYTF
TRBD2	-	TRBV10-3	TRBJ2-2	TGTGCCATCAGTGACTGGGGACTAGCGGGGGTTACCGGGGAGCTGTTTTTT	CAISDWGLAGVTGELFF
-	-	TRBV19	TRBJ1-4	TGTGCCAGTCGATACAGCATCTCAGACGGAAAACTGTTTTTT	CASRYSISDGKLFF
-	-	TRBV11-2	TRBJ2-3	TGTGCCAGCGGTCAACCGGAGACGCAGTATTTT	CASGQPETQYF
-	-	TRBV9	TRBJ1-1	TGTGCCAGCAGCCCTCACACCGACAGGAGGAGGAACACTGAAGCTTTCTTT	CASSPHTDRRRNTEAFF
-	-	TRBV28	TRBJ1-1	TGTGCCAGCAGTTCCCCCCAGGGCTGGAGCACTGAAGCTTTCTTT	CASSSPQGWSTEAFF
-	-	TRBV18	TRBJ2-7	TGTGCCAGCTCACTTGCCAGGGGCTACGAGCAGTACTTC	CASSLARGYEQYF
-	-	TRBV5-8	TRBJ2-3	TGTGCCAGCAGCGGCCGGGACTCCCTAAGTGCAGATACGCAGTATTTT	CASSGRDSLSADTQYF
-	once	TRBV27	TRBJ1-5	TGTGCCAGCAGTTTATTCTCGGGGGGGAGGAATCAGCCCCAGCATTTT	CASSLFSGGRNQPQHF
-	once	TRBV18	TRBJ2-3	TGTGCCAGCTCACCAATAGGGAGTCCACAAGATACGCAGTATTTT	CASSPIGSPQDTQYF
TRBD2	-	TRBV9	TRBJ2-3	TGTGCCAGCAGCGTAGTACTAGCGGACACAGATACGCAGTATTTT	CASSVVLADTDTQYF
-	-	TRBV5-1	TRBJ2-7	TGCGCCAGCAGCTTGGCCAGCGGGCAACCCTCCTACGAGCAGTACTTC	CASSLASGQPSYEQYF
-	-	TRBV30	TRBJ2-1	TGTGCCTGGAGTGTACTCCGGAGCCGGGACATATACAATGAGCAGTTCTTC	CAWSVLRSRDIYNEQFF
TRBD1	-	TRBV10-2	TRBJ2-7	TGCGCCACCTGGGCCTGGGGGGACAGGGGGCGCCTCGAGCAGTACTTC	CATWAWGDRGRLEQYF
TRBD1	-	TRBV6-5	TRBJ2-7	TGTGCCAGCAGTTTAAGGACAGGGGGCAACTACGAGCAGTACTTC	CASSLRTGGNYEQYF
TRBD1	-	TRBV6-6	TRBJ1-1	TGTGCCAGCACCCAGGGACAGAAGAACACTGAAGCTTTCTTT	CASTQGQKNTEAFF
TRBD1	few	TRBV18	TRBJ1-3	TGTGCCAGCTCAGGGGGGACAGCTGGAAACACCATATATTTT	CASSGGTAGNTIYF
TRBD1	-	TRBV10-3	TRBJ1-5	TGTGCCATCAGTCCGGGACAGGTAAGACAGCCCCAGCATTTT	CAISPGQVRQPQHF
TRBD2	once	TRBV29-1	TRBJ2-3	TGCAGCGTTGAAGGACGGGGGGACACAGATACGCAGTATTTT	CSVEGRGDTDTQYF